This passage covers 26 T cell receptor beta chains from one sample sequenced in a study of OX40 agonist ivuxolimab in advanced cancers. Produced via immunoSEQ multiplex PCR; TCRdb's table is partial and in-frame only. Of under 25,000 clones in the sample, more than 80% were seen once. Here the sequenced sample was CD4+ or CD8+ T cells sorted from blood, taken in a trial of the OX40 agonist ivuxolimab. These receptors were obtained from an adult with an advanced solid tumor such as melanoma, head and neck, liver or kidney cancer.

The CDR3 DNA sequence: TGTGCCAGCAGTCGCGGGAGGACAGGGATGAACAATGAGCAGTTCTTC. Protein: CASSRGRTGMNNEQFF. V usage is TRBV27 and J usage is TRBJ2-1; D might be TRBD1 or TRBD2, each matching 8 bases. This CDR3 is 16 amino acids long. In germline, CDR1 is MNHEY, CDR2 SMNVEV (reference sequence). The V end was cut by 5 bases, the J end by 5 bases, with 19 bases between.

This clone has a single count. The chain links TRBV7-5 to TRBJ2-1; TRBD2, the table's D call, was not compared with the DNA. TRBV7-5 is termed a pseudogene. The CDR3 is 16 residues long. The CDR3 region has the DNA TGTGCCAGCACCGGACCGGGGGGCAGCTCCTACAATGAGCAGTTCTTC. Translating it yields CASTGPGGSSYNEQFF.

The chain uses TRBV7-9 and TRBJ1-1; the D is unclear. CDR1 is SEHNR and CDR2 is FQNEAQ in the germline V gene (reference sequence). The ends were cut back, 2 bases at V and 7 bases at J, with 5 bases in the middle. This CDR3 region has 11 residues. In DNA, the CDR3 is TGTGCCAGCAGCTTAATGAGTGAAGCTTTCTTT. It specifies CASSLMSEAFF.

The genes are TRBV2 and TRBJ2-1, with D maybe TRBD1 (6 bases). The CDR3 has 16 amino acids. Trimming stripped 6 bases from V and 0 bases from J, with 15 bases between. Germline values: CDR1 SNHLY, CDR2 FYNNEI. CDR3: CASSATGPSSYNEQFF. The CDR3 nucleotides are TGTGCCAGCAGCGCGACAGGACCCAGCTCCTACAATGAGCAGTTCTTC.

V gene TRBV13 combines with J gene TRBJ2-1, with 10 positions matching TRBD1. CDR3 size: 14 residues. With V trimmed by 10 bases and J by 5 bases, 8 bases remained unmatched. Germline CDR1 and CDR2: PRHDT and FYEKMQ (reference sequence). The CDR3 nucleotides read TGTGCCATTTTGGCCGGGACAGGGGACAATGAGCAGTTCTTC. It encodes CAILAGTGDNEQFF. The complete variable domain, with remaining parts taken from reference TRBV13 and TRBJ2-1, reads AAGVIQSPRHLIKEKRETATLKCYPIPRHDTVYWYQQGPGQDPQFLISFYEKMQSDKGSIPDRFSAQQFSDYHSELNMSSLELGDSALYFCAILAGTGDNEQFFGPGTRLTVL.

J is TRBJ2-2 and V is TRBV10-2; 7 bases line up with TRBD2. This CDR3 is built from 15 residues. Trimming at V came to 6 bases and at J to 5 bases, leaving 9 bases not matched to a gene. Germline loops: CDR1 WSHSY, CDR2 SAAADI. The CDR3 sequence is CASRFTTSVTGELFF. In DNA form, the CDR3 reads TGCGCCAGCAGATTCACAACTAGCGTTACCGGGGAGCTGTTTTTT.

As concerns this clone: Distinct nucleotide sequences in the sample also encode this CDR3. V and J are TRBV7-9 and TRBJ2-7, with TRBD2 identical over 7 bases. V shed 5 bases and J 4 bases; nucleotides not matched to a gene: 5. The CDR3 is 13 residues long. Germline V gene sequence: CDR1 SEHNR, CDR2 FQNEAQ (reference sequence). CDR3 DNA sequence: TGTGCCAGCAGCCAAGCGGGGCAATACGAGCAGTACTTC. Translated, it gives CASSQAGQYEQYF.

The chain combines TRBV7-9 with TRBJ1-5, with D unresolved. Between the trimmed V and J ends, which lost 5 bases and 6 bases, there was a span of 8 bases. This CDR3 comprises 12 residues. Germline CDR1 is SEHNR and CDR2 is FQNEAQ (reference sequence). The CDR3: CASSPPGQPQHF. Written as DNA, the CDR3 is TGTGCCAGCAGCCCCCCCGGTCAGCCCCAGCATTTT.

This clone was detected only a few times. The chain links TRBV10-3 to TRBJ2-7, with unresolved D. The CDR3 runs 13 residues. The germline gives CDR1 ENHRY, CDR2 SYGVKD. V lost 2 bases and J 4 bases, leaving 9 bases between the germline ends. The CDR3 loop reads CAISEPRVYEQYF. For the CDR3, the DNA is TGTGCCATCAGTGAGCCCAGAGTTTACGAGCAGTACTTC.

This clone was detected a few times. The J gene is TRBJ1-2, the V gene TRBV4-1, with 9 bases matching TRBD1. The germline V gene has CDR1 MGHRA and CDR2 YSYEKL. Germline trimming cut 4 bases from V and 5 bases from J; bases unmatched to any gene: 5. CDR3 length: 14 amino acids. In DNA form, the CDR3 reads TGCGCCAGCAGCCCCGGGACAGGGCCTTATGGCTACACCTTC. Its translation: CASSPGTGPYGYTF.

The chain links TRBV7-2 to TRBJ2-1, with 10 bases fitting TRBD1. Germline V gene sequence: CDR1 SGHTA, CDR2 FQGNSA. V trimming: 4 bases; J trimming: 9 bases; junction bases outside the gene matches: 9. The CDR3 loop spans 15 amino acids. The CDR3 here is CASSYPGQGWGEQFF. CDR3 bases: TGTGCCAGCAGCTACCCGGGACAGGGGTGGGGTGAGCAGTTCTTC.

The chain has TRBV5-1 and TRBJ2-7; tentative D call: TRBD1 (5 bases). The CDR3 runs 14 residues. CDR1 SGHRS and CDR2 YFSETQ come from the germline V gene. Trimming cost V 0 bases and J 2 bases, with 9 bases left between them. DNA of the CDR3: TGCGCCAGCAGCTTGGTCTCCAGGGCCTACGAGCAGTACTTC. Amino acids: CASSLVSRAYEQYF.

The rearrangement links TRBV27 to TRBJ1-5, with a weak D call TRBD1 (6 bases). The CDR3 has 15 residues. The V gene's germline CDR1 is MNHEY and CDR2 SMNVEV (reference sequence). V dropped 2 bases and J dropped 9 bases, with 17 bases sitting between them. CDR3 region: CASSLRAGAVAPQHF. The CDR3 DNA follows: TGTGCCAGCAGTTTAAGGGCGGGGGCGGTGGCGCCCCAGCATTTT.

CDR3 in DNA: TGTGCCAGCAGCTCAAACAGGGGGCTGGATGAAGCTTTCTTT. Residues: CASSSNRGLDEAFF. The V call is TRBV5-8, the J call TRBJ1-1; 9 bases map to TRBD1. The CDR3 has 14 amino acids. The ends lost 3 bases at V and 7 bases at J; junction bases unmatched: 7. CDR1 and CDR2 from the germline V gene are SGHTS and YDEGEE.

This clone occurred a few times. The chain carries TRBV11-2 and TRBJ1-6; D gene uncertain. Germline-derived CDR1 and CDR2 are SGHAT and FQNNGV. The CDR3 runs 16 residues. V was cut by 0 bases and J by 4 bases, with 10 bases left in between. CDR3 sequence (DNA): TGTGCCAGCAGCTTAGATCCCCAGAATTATAATTCACCCCTCCACTTT. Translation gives CASSLDPQNYNSPLHF.

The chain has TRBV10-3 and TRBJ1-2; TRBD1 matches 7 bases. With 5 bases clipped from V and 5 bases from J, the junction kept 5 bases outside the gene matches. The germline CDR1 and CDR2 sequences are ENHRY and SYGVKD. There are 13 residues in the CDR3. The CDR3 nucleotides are TGTGCCATCAGTACAGGACAGGAGTATGGCTACACCTTC. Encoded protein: CAISTGQEYGYTF.

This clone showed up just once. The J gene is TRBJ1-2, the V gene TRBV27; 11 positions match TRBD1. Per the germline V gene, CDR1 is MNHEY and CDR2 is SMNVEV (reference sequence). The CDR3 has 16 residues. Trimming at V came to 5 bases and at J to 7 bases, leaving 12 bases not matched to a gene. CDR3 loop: CASSPRPGQGAAGYTF. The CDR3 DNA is TGTGCCAGCAGTCCACGCCCAGGACAGGGGGCTGCTGGCTACACCTTC.

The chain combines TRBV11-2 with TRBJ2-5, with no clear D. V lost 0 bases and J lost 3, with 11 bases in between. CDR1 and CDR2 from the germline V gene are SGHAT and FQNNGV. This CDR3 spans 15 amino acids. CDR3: CASSLDPGLEETQYF. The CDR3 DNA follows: TGTGCCAGCAGCTTAGATCCCGGGCTAGAAGAGACCCAGTACTTC.

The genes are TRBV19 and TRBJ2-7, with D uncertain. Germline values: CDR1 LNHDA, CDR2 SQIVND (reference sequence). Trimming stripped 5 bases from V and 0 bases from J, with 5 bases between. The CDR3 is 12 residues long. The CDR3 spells CASSRSSYEQYF. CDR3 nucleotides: TGTGCCAGTAGTCGGTCCTCCTACGAGCAGTACTTC.

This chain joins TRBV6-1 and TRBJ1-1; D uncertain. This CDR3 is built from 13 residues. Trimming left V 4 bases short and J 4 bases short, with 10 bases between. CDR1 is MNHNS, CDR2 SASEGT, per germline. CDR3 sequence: CASSVASGTEAFF. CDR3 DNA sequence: TGTGCCAGCAGTGTCGCAAGCGGCACTGAAGCTTTCTTT.

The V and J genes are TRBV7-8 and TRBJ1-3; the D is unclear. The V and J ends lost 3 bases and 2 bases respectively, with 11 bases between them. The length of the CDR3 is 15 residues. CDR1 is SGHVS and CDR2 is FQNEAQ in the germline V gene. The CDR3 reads CASSLGRSAGNTIYF. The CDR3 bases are TGTGCCAGCAGCTTGGGCAGGTCGGCTGGAAACACCATATATTTT.

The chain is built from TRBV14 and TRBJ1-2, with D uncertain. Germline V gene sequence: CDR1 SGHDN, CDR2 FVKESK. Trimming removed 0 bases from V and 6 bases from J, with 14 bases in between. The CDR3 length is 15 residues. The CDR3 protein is CASSQDPVFGHGYTF. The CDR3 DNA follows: TGTGCCAGCAGCCAAGACCCGGTCTTTGGGCATGGCTACACCTTC.

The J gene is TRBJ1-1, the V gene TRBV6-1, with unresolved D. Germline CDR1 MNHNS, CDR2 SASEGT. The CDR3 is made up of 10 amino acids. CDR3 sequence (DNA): TGTGGGGTGAGGAGCCCTGAAGCTTTCTTT. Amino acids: CGVRSPEAFF.

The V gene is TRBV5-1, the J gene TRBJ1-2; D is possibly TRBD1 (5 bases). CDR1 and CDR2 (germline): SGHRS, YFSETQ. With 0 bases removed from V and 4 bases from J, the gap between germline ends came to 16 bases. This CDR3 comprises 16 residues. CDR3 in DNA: TGCGCCAGCAGCTTGGCCGGGGAGGGGACTTTCTATGGCTACACCTTC. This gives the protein CASSLAGEGTFYGYTF.

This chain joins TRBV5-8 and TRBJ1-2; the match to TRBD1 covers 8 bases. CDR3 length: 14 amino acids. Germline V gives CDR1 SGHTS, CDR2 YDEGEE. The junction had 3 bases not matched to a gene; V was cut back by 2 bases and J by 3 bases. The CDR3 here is CASSFQGADYGYTF. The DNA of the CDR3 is TGTGCCAGCAGCTTTCAGGGGGCTGACTATGGCTACACCTTC.

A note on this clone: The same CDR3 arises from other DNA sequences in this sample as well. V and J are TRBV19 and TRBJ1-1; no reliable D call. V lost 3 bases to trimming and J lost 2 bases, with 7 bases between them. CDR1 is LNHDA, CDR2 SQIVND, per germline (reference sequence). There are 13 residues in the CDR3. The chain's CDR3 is CASSMKGNTEAFF. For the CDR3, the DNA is TGTGCCAGTAGTATGAAGGGTAACACTGAAGCTTTCTTT.